Following are 28 T cell receptor beta chains from one sample sequenced in a study of Ad26.COV2.S vaccination and SARS-CoV-2 variants (dated by TCRdb to the early 2020s). This specimen's treatment or condition label, per the study, means: over 15 received Ad26.COV2.S at low or high dose, single or two shots; 5 received placebo; per-sample allocation not given. For vaccine and placebo recipients, repertoires were sequenced using samples collected on day 63 after the first injection. The library was built by means of the immunoSEQ multiplex PCR assay. The clones in this table, taken by TCRdb from immuneACCESS, are in-frame only. Not every clone is retained; where verified, under half of the shortfall comes from an unresolved V gene, and the cause of the rest is unknown. Recorded for this sample are about 350,000 clones; 75% to 90% of them occurred a single time. The ten largest clonotypes hold 9.5% to 12% of the sample.

The sequences come from peripheral blood, collected in a trial of Ad26.COV2.S vaccine versus placebo. The receptor set was obtained from a person aged 18-60 years who received the Ad26.COV2.S COVID-19 vaccine or a placebo.

This clone was detected once. The chain recombines TRBV19 with TRBJ1-1; a possible D gene is TRBD1 (6 bases). CDR1 and CDR2 (germline): LNHDA, SQIVND (reference sequence). V lost 8 bases and J lost 0, with 16 bases in between. The CDR3 runs 15 residues. The CDR3 bases are TGTGCCAGTCGAGAATACAGGGACATGAACACTGAAGCTTTCTTT. Translating gives CASREYRDMNTEAFF.

This rearrangement joins TRBV5-1 to TRBJ1-1; D remains unclear. This CDR3 has 15 amino acids. V was shortened by 3 bases and J by 0 bases, with 12 bases between the two germline ends. CDR1 is SGHRS and CDR2 is YFSETQ in the germline V gene. CDR3 in amino acids: CASSSTSSMNTEAFF. CDR3 nucleotide sequence: TGCGCCAGCAGCTCGACCTCGAGTATGAACACTGAAGCTTTCTTT.

The chain employs TRBV7-6 and TRBJ2-4, with D perhaps matching TRBD2 (5 bases). Trimming took off 6 bases at V and 8 bases at J, with 17 bases between the two ends. The CDR3 runs 14 residues. Germline CDR1 SGHVS, CDR2 FNYEAQ. DNA for the CDR3: TGTGCCAGCAGTCCGGGGAAAGTGGGCTACATTCAGTACTTC. The encoded protein is CASSPGKVGYIQYF.

This clone was picked up one time. V gene TRBV7-2 combines with J gene TRBJ2-2; D uncertain. Germline CDR1 SGHTA, CDR2 FQGNSA. With 7 bases removed from V and 1 base from J, the gap between germline ends came to 13 bases. This CDR3 is built from 15 residues. CDR3 loop: CASTQIQQNTGELFF. CDR3 in DNA: TGTGCCAGCACCCAGATCCAGCAGAACACCGGGGAGCTGTTTTTT.

V usage is TRBV5-1 and J usage is TRBJ1-5; no definite D call. The CDR3 is 14 amino acids. Looked up from germline, CDR1 is SGHRS and CDR2 is YFSETQ. Trimming pared 4 bases from V and 3 bases from J, leaving 11 bases between. The CDR3 coding sequence is TGCGCCAGCAGCCCGGGCCCGGCCAATCAGCCCCAGCATTTT. This sequence encodes CASSPGPANQPQHF.

CDR3 protein: CAWSKGGSLGGYTF. The CDR3 coding sequence is TGTGCCTGGAGTAAAGGGGGTTCGCTGGGTGGCTACACCTTC. The V gene is TRBV30, the J gene TRBJ1-2, with D possibly TRBD1 on 6 matching bases. CDR1 GTSNPN and CDR2 SVGIG come from the germline V gene (reference sequence). The CDR3 length is 14 residues. V gave up 2 bases and J gave up 7 bases, with 17 bases separating them.

V and J are TRBV6-1 and TRBJ2-7; D may be TRBD2 (5 bases). The V end was cut by 3 bases, the J end by 4 bases, with 28 bases between. Per the germline V gene, CDR1 is MNHNS and CDR2 is SASEGT. The length of the CDR3 is 19 residues. The CDR3 here is CASSEIRGLGPRYYYEQYF. The CDR3, as DNA: TGTGCCAGCAGTGAGATCCGGGGTTTAGGCCCCCGCTACTATTACGAGCAGTACTTC.

This clone has more than one count but fewer than ten. V gene TRBV7-2 combines with J gene TRBJ2-2; 15 bases are a match to TRBD2. Looked up from germline, CDR1 is SGHTA and CDR2 is FQGNSA. The CDR3 runs to 16 residues. With 5 bases clipped from V and 6 bases from J, the junction kept 4 bases outside the gene matches. The CDR3: CASSLWTSGGAGELFF. Written as DNA, the CDR3 is TGTGCCAGCAGCCTCTGGACTAGCGGGGGGGCCGGGGAGCTGTTTTTT.

This chain's CDR3 is CASSPMRGPPLHF. The CDR3 DNA reads as TGTGCCAGCAGTCCCATGAGGGGACCACCCCTCCACTTT. The chain joins TRBV5-8 to TRBJ1-6; possibly TRBD1 for D (5 bases). The CDR3 length is 13 residues. Per germline, CDR1 SGHTS and CDR2 YDEGEE. The V and J ends lost 5 bases and 11 bases respectively, with 14 bases between them.

The rearrangement uses TRBV5-4 and TRBJ1-2; 7 bases agree with TRBD1. This CDR3 is built from 14 residues. Germline-derived CDR1 and CDR2 are SGHNT and YYREEE (reference sequence). The trim removed 4 bases at V and 2 bases at J, leaving 5 bases unmatched. This CDR3 reads CASSPPTGNYGYTF. The CDR3 DNA reads as TGTGCCAGCAGCCCCCCGACAGGGAACTATGGCTACACCTTC.

This sequence joins TRBV11-2 and TRBJ2-1; D perhaps matches TRBD1 (6 bases). This CDR3 contains 12 residues. Germline-derived CDR1 and CDR2 are SGHAT and FQNNGV. V was trimmed by 0 bases and J by 12 bases, leaving 9 bases between them. This CDR3 reads CASSLDRGMQFF. CDR3 DNA sequence: TGTGCCAGCAGCTTAGATAGGGGGATGCAGTTCTTC. Based on the CDR3 plus reference TRBV11-2 and TRBJ2-1, the full variable domain is EAGVAQSPRYKIIEKRQSVAFWCNPISGHATLYWYQQILGQGPKLLIQFQNNGVVDDSQLPKDRFSAERLKGVDSTLKIQPAKLEDSAVYLCASSLDRGMQFFGPGTRLTVL.

DNA of the CDR3: TGTGCCAGCTCACCACTTGGGTTTGGTGGCAATCAGCCCCAGCATTTT. It encodes CASSPLGFGGNQPQHF. The chain combines TRBV18 with TRBJ1-5; D remains unclear. This CDR3 is built from 16 residues. Germline V gene lookup returns CDR1 KGHSH and CDR2 LQKENI. V lost 1 base to trimming and J lost 2 bases, with 12 bases between them.

The CDR3 bases are TGCGCCAGCAGCCATTCCAGAGCCTACGAGCAGTACTTC. It translates to CASSHSRAYEQYF. V and J are TRBV4-3 and TRBJ2-7; D not resolved. V was shortened by 3 bases and J by 2 bases, with 8 bases between the two germline ends. Germline CDR1 reads LGHNA; CDR2 reads YSLEER. CDR3 length: 13 amino acids.

The table lists this clone with a few counts. The chain is built from TRBV18 and TRBJ2-7, with unresolved D. The CDR3 length is 15 residues. The germline gives CDR1 KGHSH, CDR2 LQKENI. Trimming shortened V by 0 bases and J by 5 bases, and 14 bases separated the two germline ends. DNA of the CDR3: TGTGCCAGCTCACCACCGAAGGGAAAAGGGAACGAGCAGTACTTC. It encodes CASSPPKGKGNEQYF.

This clone was observed a few times. The chain joins TRBV6-5 to TRBJ1-1, with unresolved D. In germline, CDR1 is MNHEY, CDR2 SVGAGI. This CDR3 is built from 14 residues. V was trimmed by 0 bases and J by 7 bases, leaving 12 bases between them. The CDR3 sequence: CASSYSGLRDEAFF. The CDR3 region has the DNA TGTGCCAGCAGTTACTCTGGGTTGAGGGATGAAGCTTTCTTT.

This clone has just a few counts. The chain links TRBV2 to TRBJ2-3, with TRBD1 identical over 7 bases. V shed 7 bases, J shed 3 bases, and the junction held 4 bases outside the gene matches. The germline gives CDR1 SNHLY, CDR2 FYNNEI. This CDR3 contains 13 residues. The CDR3 is CASTTGETDTQYF. The CDR3 bases are TGTGCCAGCACCACAGGGGAGACAGATACGCAGTATTTT. Supplemented by reference TRBV2 and TRBJ2-3, the full variable domain reads EPEVTQTPSHQVTQMGQEVILRCVPISNHLYFYWYRQILGQKVEFLVSFYNNEISEKSEIFDDQFSVERPDGSNFTLKIRSTKLEDSAMYFCASTTGETDTQYFGPGTRLTVL.

The table lists this clone with a count of one. The V call is TRBV5-5, the J call TRBJ1-1; the D gene is possibly TRBD1 (5 bases). V shed 0 bases and J shed 5 bases, with 11 bases lying between them. The germline gives CDR1 SGHKS, CDR2 YYEKEE (reference sequence). This CDR3 is 14 amino acids long. The CDR3 spells CASSLGRGSTEAFF. The CDR3 nucleotides are TGTGCCAGCAGCTTGGGGAGGGGATCAACTGAAGCTTTCTTT.

This rearrangement joins TRBV4-3 to TRBJ1-2; D remains unclear. The CDR3 sequence is 13 residues long. The ends were cut back, 1 base at V and 1 base at J, with 4 bases in the middle. Per germline, CDR1 LGHNA and CDR2 YSLEER. For the CDR3, the DNA is TGCGCCAGCAGCCAAGGAGATAACTATGGCTACACCTTC. This translates into CASSQGDNYGYTF.

The genes are TRBV24-1 and TRBJ2-5; a weak D match, TRBD1 (5 bases). Per the germline V gene, CDR1 is KGHDR and CDR2 is SFDVKD. Trimming cost V 7 bases and J 5 bases, with 16 bases left between them. This CDR3 has 14 amino acids. CDR3 nucleotides: TGTGCCACCAGCCCCGGAAGGGGCCCGGAGACCCAGTACTTC. Translating gives CATSPGRGPETQYF.

The J gene is TRBJ1-1, the V gene TRBV2, with 11 bases that match TRBD1. The CDR3 sequence is 14 residues long. The V gene's germline CDR1 is SNHLY and CDR2 FYNNEI. V dropped 6 bases and J dropped 5; count of bases not matched to a gene: 5. The CDR3 nucleotides read TGTGCCAGCAGCCAGGACAGGGGGCAAACTGAAGCTTTCTTT. It is translated as CASSQDRGQTEAFF.

This clone was detected once. The J gene is TRBJ2-7, the V gene TRBV23-1; D gene ambiguous. TRBV23-1 is an open reading frame whose function is uncertain. The CDR3 consists of 11 residues. V gave up 4 bases and J gave up 2 bases, with 3 bases separating them. CDR3 sequence (DNA): TGCGCCAGCAGTCGCGCCTACGAGCAGTACTTC. It codes for CASSRAYEQYF.

The chain uses TRBV9 and TRBJ2-3, with unresolved D. The CDR3 covers 16 residues. Germline V gene data show CDR1 as SGDLS and CDR2 as YYNGEE. Trimming took 0 bases from V and 6 from J, leaving 17 bases between them. The CDR3 protein is CASSVGPGGLSDTQYF. The DNA for the CDR3 is TGTGCCAGCAGCGTAGGTCCAGGTGGTTTATCGGATACGCAGTATTTT.

The chain combines TRBV5-1 with TRBJ1-2; 8 nucleotides align to TRBD1. The J segment lost 1 base and the V segment lost 7 bases, leaving 6 bases of the junction unmatched. This CDR3 spans 14 amino acids. The germline CDR1 and CDR2 sequences are SGHRS and YFSETQ. The CDR3 protein is CASGSGQGNYGYTF. DNA for the CDR3: TGCGCCAGCGGATCTGGACAGGGTAACTATGGCTACACCTTC.

The rearrangement links TRBV3-1 (or the pseudogene TRBV3-2) to TRBJ1-6; tentatively, D is TRBD1 (6 bases). The CDR3 has 17 residues. The V gene's germline CDR1 is LGHDT and CDR2 YNNKEL (reference sequence). The V and J ends lost 0 bases and 7 bases respectively, with 16 bases between them. This chain's CDR3 is CASSQDFVGGLNSPLHF. In nucleotides, the CDR3 is TGTGCCAGCAGCCAAGATTTTGTAGGGGGTCTCAATTCACCCCTCCACTTT.

The chain employs TRBV7-6 and TRBJ1-2; perhaps TRBD1 as D (6 bases). The CDR3 spans 13 residues. Between the trimmed V and J ends, which lost 5 bases and 3 bases, there was a span of 10 bases. From germline, CDR1 is SGHVS and CDR2 FNYEAQ. The CDR3 nucleotides read TGTGCCAGCAGCCTGGCAGGGGACTATGGCTACACCTTC. Its translation is CASSLAGDYGYTF.

The rearrangement links TRBV19 to TRBJ2-1; 13 bases line up with TRBD2. The V and J ends lost 6 bases and 8 bases, in that order; junction bases with no gene match: 7. Germline V lookup: CDR1 LNHDA, CDR2 SQIVND (reference sequence). There are 15 residues in the CDR3. The CDR3 reads CASSPTSGRADEQFF. CDR3 DNA sequence: TGTGCCAGTAGCCCCACTAGCGGGAGGGCCGATGAGCAGTTCTTC. The whole variable domain, remainder taken from reference TRBV19 and TRBJ2-1, is DGGITQSPKYLFRKEGQNVTLSCEQNLNHDAMYWYRQDPGQGLRLIYYSQIVNDFQKGDIAEGYSVSREKKESFPLTVTSAQKNPTAFYLCASSPTSGRADEQFFGPGTRLTVL.

The chain joins TRBV4-3 to TRBJ2-3, with 9 bases that match TRBD2. This CDR3 region has 17 residues. Germline assignment: CDR1 LGHNA and CDR2 YSLEER. The V gene end was trimmed by 0 bases and the J gene end by 2 bases; junction bases not matched to a gene: 6. In DNA, the CDR3 is TGCGCCAGCAGCCAAGATTTGAGACTAGCGGACACAGATACGCAGTATTTT. It is translated as CASSQDLRLADTDTQYF.

The V gene is TRBV7-9, the J gene TRBJ2-7; TRBD2 might be the D (5 bases). CDR1 is SEHNR, CDR2 FQNEAQ, per germline (reference sequence). The CDR3 spans 14 residues. V was clipped by 5 bases and J by 3 bases, with 14 bases between them. CDR3 in DNA: TGTGCCAGCAGCGCCGACTACCCCTTCTACGAGCAGTACTTC. It is translated as CASSADYPFYEQYF.